This passage covers 6 T cell receptor beta chains from one sample sequenced in a study of T cells in Graves' hyperthyroidism and ophthalmopathy (dated by TCRdb to between 2018 and 2020). Library construction relied on multiplex PCR. TCRdb shows the sequencer as Illumina HiSeq 2000. Amplification of TCR beta CDR3 regions was carried out from RNA transcripts. For the first round of RT-PCR on the TCR CDR3, the HTBI primer set was used together with the Qiagen OneStep RT-PCR kit. TCRdb passed the public sequencing reads through fastp at Q25 and MiXCR, retaining productive beta sequences. Rows merge per CDR3 protein into single entries with the most common DNA and genes. For this sample there are 300,000 to 500,000 distinct CDR3 sequences; more than 13% appear just once. 25% to 30% of the sample is taken by the ten largest. Material for sequencing was blood. The receptors stem from a man aged 45-65 years with Graves' ophthalmopathy.

This clonotype was counted many times. The chain employs TRBV7-9 and TRBJ2-7; no reliable D call. The germline V gene has CDR1 SEHNR and CDR2 FQNEAQ (reference sequence). V lost 6 bases to trimming and J lost 2 bases, with 8 bases between them. CDR3 length equals 12 residues. In nucleotides, the CDR3 is TGTGCCAGCAGTCCTTCGGCCTACGAGCAGTACTTC. It encodes CASSPSAYEQYF. Variable domain in full (rest from reference TRBV7-9 and TRBJ2-7): DTGVSQNPRHKITKRGQNVTFRCDPISEHNRLYWYRQTLGQGPEFLTYFQNEAQLEKSRLLSDRFSAERPKGSFSTLEIQRTEQGDSAMYLCASSPSAYEQYFGPGTRLTVT.

This clonotype was seen ten or more times. The chain couples TRBV11-2 to TRBJ1-1, with 10 bases identical to TRBD1. V gave up 5 bases and J gave up 11 bases; unmatched junction bases: 8. Germline CDR1 SGHAT, CDR2 FQNNGV. This CDR3 has 13 amino acids. This CDR3 reads CASSPDRGRAAFF. CDR3 sequence (DNA): TGTGCCAGCAGCCCCGACAGGGGGCGGGCGGCTTTCTTT.

This clonotype was recorded many times. The chain is built from TRBV7-8 and TRBJ2-2; D is unclear. CDR1 and CDR2 (germline): SGHVS, FQNEAQ. Trimming pared 3 bases from V and 7 bases from J, leaving 24 bases between. CDR3 length equals 18 residues. DNA for the CDR3: TGTGCCAGCAGCTTGGAGCGAGCGAAGGGAATGTTAAACGGGGAGCTGTTTTTT. This sequence encodes CASSLERAKGMLNGELFF.

Many counts were recorded for this clonotype. V gene TRBV2 combines with J gene TRBJ2-4; 7 bases line up with TRBD1. Trimming took 2 bases from V and 6 from J; bases not matched to a gene: 4. Per germline, CDR1 SNHLY and CDR2 FYNNEI. This CDR3 is built from 14 residues. The CDR3 reads CASSELGGANIQYF. DNA for the CDR3: TGTGCCAGCAGTGAACTAGGGGGCGCAAACATTCAGTACTTC.

J is TRBJ2-5 and V is TRBV5-1, with D possibly being TRBD2 (6 bases). CDR1 SGHRS and CDR2 YFSETQ come from the germline V gene. CDR3 size: 14 residues. Trimming cost V 0 bases and J 4 bases, with 10 bases left between them. The DNA for the CDR3 is TGCGCCAGCAGCTTGGACGGGAGAAGAGAGACCCAGTACTTC. Amino acid sequence: CASSLDGRRETQYF. The full variable domain, its missing parts supplied by reference TRBV5-1 and TRBJ2-5, is KAGVTQTPRYLIKTRGQQVTLSCSPISGHRSVSWYQQTPGQGLQFLFEYFSETQRNKGNFPGRFSGRQFSNSRSEMNVSTLELGDSALYLCASSLDGRRETQYFGPGTRLLVL.

This clonotype was seen many times. The V gene is TRBV2, the J gene TRBJ2-5; 7 bases align to TRBD2. The CDR3 loop spans 17 amino acids. Germline assignment: CDR1 SNHLY and CDR2 FYNNEI. This CDR3 is CVSDEGRAAGSQETQYF. DNA of the CDR3: TGTGTGTCGGATGAGGGGCGCGCAGCGGGGAGCCAAGAGACCCAGTACTTC.